The following is a T cell receptor (beta chain) sequence with its context. Its recognized antigen is unknown. The record has no base qualities; no much larger clone is one base away. Library preparation used the immunoSEQ multiplex PCR assay. DNA from the CD4+ T cells that had been cultured and isolated underwent TCR beta CDR3 sequencing. Per the original workflow: Non-productive TCR sequences were discarded, and reads were trimmed to the CDR3 region, with only CDR3s of 7 or more amino acids retained. Antigen-specific clonotypes were identified with the MANAFEST web app by comparing expansion in peptide wells against reference cultures. Positive clones required FDR<0.05 expansion versus reference and all other wells, odds ratio above 5, and frequency above 0.1% in two replicate wells. Cross-reactive clonotypes were defined as significantly expanded in SARS-CoV-2 spike wells and in at least one common cold coronavirus spike condition. Levenshtein distance calculated with the stringdist R package was used to assess CDR3 similarity, and unrooted trees were constructed with ape in R 3.6.1. Drawn from immuneACCESS, this table holds only the in-frame rearrangements with V and J called that TCRdb kept. Clones are partly lost; checked studies trace under half to an unresolved V gene and leave the rest unexplained. V and J calls and clone size are given by that table; D and trimming were obtained from the DNA. The sample has about 19,000 clones on record, approximately 74% of them singletons. About 15% of the sample is held by the ten biggest clonotypes.

The data were taken from a study of vaccination effects on CD4 cells after COVID-19 (dated by TCRdb to between 2021 and 2022). For the study in its entirety: Two doses of either the BNT162b2 or the mRNA-1273 mRNA SARS-CoV-2 vaccine were administered to participants. Pre-vaccine samples from a couple of convalescent patients were drawn 16 days and one week before the first dose, 142 and 148 days after COVID-19 diagnosis. A total of 10 COVID-19 convalescent patients and a handful of SARS-CoV-2-naive healthy vaccine recipients were included in the full study. In the study, cultures from other donors were sequenced using the Oncomine TCR Beta short-read assay on an Illumina iSeq 100. In both COVID-19 convalescent patients and infection-naive vaccine recipients, the study compared SARS-CoV-2 spike-specific CD4+ TCR repertoires from before mRNA vaccination with those from after it. The full study reports these points: In convalescent patients, the post-vaccine spike-reactive repertoire consisted mainly of new vaccine-induced clones, largely distinct from infection-induced clones. At late post-vaccination timepoints, both infection-induced and vaccine-induced clones showed marked clonal contraction, consistent with waning T cell responses. Limitations of the study were the small number of convalescent patients and the absence of early post-infection timepoints.

Unmatched junction bases come to 7, with V trimmed by 3 bases and J by 3 bases. Spanning cysteine to phenylalanine, the CDR3 consists of 15 amino acids. The sequence is cut down to CDR3 DNA, 45 bases in frame from base 1. Based on the germline V gene (reference sequence), the CDR1 and CDR2 sequences are GTSNPN and SVGIG. In the ViraFEST assay, PBMC were stimulated with viral peptide pools, and TCR sequencing was then used to find antigen-specific CD4+ T cell clonotypes based on their expansion. After approximately eleven days of culture, CD4+ T cells were isolated with the EasySep CD4+ T cell isolation kit. PCR-confirmed SARS-CoV-2 infection had occurred in convalescent patients between March and December 2020, before the Alpha, Beta and Delta variants emerged in the United States. Each well held around 2 million PBMC cultured in IMDM containing around 5% human AB serum, about 10 IU/ml IL-2 and gentamicin, along with roughly 10 ug/ml peptides. On days 3 and 7, half of the culture medium was replaced with fresh IL-2-containing medium. Unless noted otherwise, every peptide stimulation condition was cultured in triplicate wells. PBMC were separated from whole blood using Ficoll-Paque Plus gradient centrifugation and were then either cryopreserved at -140C or used fresh. Overlapping peptide pools spanned the spike proteins of SARS-CoV-2 and the common cold coronaviruses HCoV-NL63, HCoV-OC43 and HCoV-229E. Genomic DNA was extracted from cultured CD4+ T cells with the QIAamp micro DNA kit.

Sequenced here: CD4+ T cells from PBMCs cultured with SARS-CoV-2 spike peptides, sampled before COVID-19 vaccination. The cell subset or site label on this specimen signifies: SARS-CoV-2 spike overlapping peptide pool stimulation. The receptor comes from a human donor who had a prior SARS-CoV-2 infection. Recombination joined TRBV30 with TRBJ1-3; 8 bases in the junction line up with TRBD1. The DNA sequence reads TGTGCCTGGAGCGGCAGGGGGCTCCGTGGAAACACCATATATTTT. This translates into CAWSGRGLRGNTIYF.